This T cell receptor (beta chain) was sequenced in a study of regulatory T cells in long-lasting Graves disease. Study as a whole: New Graves' disease cases had less than 3 months of antithyroid drugs.

Per the germline V gene, CDR1 is LNHDA and CDR2 is SQIVND (reference sequence). The CDR3 consists of 12 residues. Trimming at V came to 7 bases and at J to 5 bases, leaving 4 bases not matched to a gene. Documented time point: newly diagnosed GD, antithyroid drugs for less than 3 months. PBMCs were the source of the RNA used for TCR sequencing. This clonotype was observed at least ten times. CDR3 regions were amplified by Arm-PCR using iRepertoire HTBI primers to build TCR beta libraries. Per the original methods: Spanning all samples, the identified segments comprised approximately 60 TRBV and around 13 TRBJ. TCRdb recomputed calls from the multiplex PCR reads with MiXCR, one row per CDR3 protein. TCRdb assigned the V and J calls; the authors' analysis was not used. The sample holds about 530,000 distinct CDR3 sequences, approximately 16% seen once. These data also featured in a second study, about T cells in Graves' hyperthyroidism and ophthalmopathy.

The sample consisted of peripheral blood mononuclear cells (PBMCs), taken at new diagnosis, from a patient treated with antithyroid drugs. The chain has TRBV19 and TRBJ2-5, with 7 bases identical to TRBD1. The receptor's source is a woman aged 35-65 years with Graves disease. Here the CDR3 DNA reads TGTGCCAGTAAGACAGGGACCGAGACCCAGTACTTC. Protein sequence: CASKTGTETQYF.